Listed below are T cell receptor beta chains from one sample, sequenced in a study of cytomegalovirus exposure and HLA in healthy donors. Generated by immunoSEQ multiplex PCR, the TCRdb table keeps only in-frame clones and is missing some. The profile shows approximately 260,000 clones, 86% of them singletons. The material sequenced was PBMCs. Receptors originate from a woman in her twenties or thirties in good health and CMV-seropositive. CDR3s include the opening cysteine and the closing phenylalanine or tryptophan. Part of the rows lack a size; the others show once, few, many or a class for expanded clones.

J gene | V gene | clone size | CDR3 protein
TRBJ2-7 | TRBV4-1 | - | CASSQELTASYEQYF
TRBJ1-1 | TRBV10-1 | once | CASSESEGARGEAFF
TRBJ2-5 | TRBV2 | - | CASSEGAWETQYF
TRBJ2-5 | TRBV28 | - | CASSNQGTRGTQYF
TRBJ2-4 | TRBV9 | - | CASSVDGRTVNIQYF
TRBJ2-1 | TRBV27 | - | CASSRSSPSYNEQFF
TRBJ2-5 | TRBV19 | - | CASSIDETGKETQYF
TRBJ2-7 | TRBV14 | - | CASSQPGHPGGEQYF
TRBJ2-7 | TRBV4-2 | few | CASSQEASLYEQYF
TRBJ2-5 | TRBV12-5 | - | CASGLGLAGAETQYF
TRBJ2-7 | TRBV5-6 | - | CASSLTWGDEQYF
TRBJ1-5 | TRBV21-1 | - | CASSKVPEGQGTGKSQPQHF
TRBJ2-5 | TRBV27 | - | CASSGFKREGRETQYF
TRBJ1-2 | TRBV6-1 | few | CASSETGDGYTF
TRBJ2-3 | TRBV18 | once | CASSPRLAGEGTDTQYF
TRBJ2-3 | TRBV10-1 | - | CASSESLAAHTDTQYF
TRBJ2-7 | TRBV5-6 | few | CASSTGQTYEQYF
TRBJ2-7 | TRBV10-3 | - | CAISESTGAYEQYF
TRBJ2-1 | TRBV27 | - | CASSRYNEQFF
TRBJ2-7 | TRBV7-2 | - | CASSLLAVDYEQYF
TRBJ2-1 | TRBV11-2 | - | CASSSIAGAEDEQFF
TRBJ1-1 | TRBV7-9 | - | CASSLTQGVIWGTEAFF
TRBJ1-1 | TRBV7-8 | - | CASSTQGGTEAFF
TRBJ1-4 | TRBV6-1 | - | CASIETGGTNEKLFF
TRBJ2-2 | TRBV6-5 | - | CASSYEGANTGELFF
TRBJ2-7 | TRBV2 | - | CASRQIGTGRYEQYF
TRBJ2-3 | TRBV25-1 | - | CASTLTGASTDTQYF
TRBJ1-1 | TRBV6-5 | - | CASIGQGEAFF
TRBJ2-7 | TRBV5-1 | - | CASGRDYEQYF
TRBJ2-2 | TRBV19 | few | CASGHPNTGELFF
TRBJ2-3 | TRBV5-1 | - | CASSLTHGQPRSTDTQYF
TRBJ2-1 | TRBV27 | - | CASSPVLAGDHEQFF
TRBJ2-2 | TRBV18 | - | CASSPRVTGELFF
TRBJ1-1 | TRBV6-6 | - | CASSATGGAYTEAFF
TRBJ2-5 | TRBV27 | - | CASSLSRQAGATQYF
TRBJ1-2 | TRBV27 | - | CASRKSGQNYGYTF
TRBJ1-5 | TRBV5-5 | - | CASSSLGDQPQHF
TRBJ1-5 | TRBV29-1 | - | CSVEDEARGQPQHF
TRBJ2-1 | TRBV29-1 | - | CSAREAGGGGNEQFF
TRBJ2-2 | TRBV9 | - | CASSGWGGANTGELFF
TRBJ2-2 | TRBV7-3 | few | CASSSTSGRALGELFF
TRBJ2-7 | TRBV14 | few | CASRKLGGDEQYF